Given below is one T cell receptor (beta chain) in context. Source study methods: The assay estimated nucleated cells by amplifying reference gene primers. The repertoire was sequenced with immunoSEQ multiplex PCR; TCRdb's copy has only in-frame clones and lacks some. V and J calls and clone size follow that table, whereas D and trimming were derived from the DNA. The sample includes approximately 65,000 clones, approximately 80% seen only once; the top ten take roughly 21%. The CDR3 runs 15 residues. J was trimmed by 0 bases and V by 5 bases; bases with no gene match: 3. CDR1 MDHEN and CDR2 SYDVKM come from the germline V gene. This sample is drawn from a study of blood T cell repertoires in COVID-19. Study details: The United States, Italy and Spain supplied acute and convalescent COVID-19 samples. T cells, B-cell-depleted T cells, or PBMCs supplied cDNA or gDNA.

The sample taken for sequencing was peripheral blood. The gene calls are TRBV28 and TRBJ2-1; 8 bases are shared with TRBD2. The sequence was collected from a human donor in a cohort sampled during active COVID-19. The CDR3, as DNA: TGTGCCAGCAGTCTCAGCGGGAGCTCCTACAATGAGCAGTTCTTC. Encoded protein: CASSLSGSSYNEQFF.